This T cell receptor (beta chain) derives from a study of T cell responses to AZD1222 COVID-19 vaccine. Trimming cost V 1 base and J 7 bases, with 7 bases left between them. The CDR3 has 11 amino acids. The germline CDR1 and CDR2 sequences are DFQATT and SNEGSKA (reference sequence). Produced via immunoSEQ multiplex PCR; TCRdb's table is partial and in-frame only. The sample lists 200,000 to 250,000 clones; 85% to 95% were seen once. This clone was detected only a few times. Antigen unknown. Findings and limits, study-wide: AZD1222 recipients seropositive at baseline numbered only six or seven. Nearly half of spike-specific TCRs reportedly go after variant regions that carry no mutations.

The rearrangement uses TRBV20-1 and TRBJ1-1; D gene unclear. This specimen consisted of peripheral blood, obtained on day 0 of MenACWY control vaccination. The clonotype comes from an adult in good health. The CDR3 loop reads CSARGIYEAFF. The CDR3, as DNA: TGCAGTGCTAGAGGGATATATGAAGCTTTCTTT.